The TCR beta chain described here comes from a study of T cells in Graves' hyperthyroidism and ophthalmopathy. Sampled blood dates from first hyperthyroidism diagnosis, and it precedes any ophthalmopathy symptoms. RNA transcripts served as the template for amplifying TCR beta CDR3 regions. First-round RT-PCR of the TCR CDR3 relied on the HTBI primer set. A single record per CDR3 protein comes from TCRdb applying MiXCR to the multiplex PCR reads. The sample contains around 280,000 distinct CDR3 sequences, 10% to 15% of which appear only once. This clonotype was observed a few times. The TCR sequence derives from a woman aged 25-40 years with Graves' hyperthyroidism that later progressed to Graves' ophthalmopathy. The sequenced material came from blood.

The DNA of the CDR3 is TGTGCCTGGAGTCTGGGAGGCGGTGTTGCAGATACGCAGTATTTT. Amino acids: CAWSLGGGVADTQYF. This rearrangement joins TRBV30 to TRBJ2-3; weak D call: TRBD2 (6 bases). Trimming stripped 2 bases from V and 4 bases from J, with 16 bases between. CDR3 size: 15 residues. Germline V gene lookup returns CDR1 GTSNPN and CDR2 SVGIG (reference sequence).